This T cell receptor (beta chain) is from a study of low-dose radiotherapy and immunotherapy resistance in tumors. This clonotype was observed at least ten times. cDNA synthesis used a TRAV/TRBV-specific primer set for both chains. The TCRs were subjected to amplification over approximately 19 PCR cycles employing a constant-region primer in conjunction with a V-primer adapter. MiXCR was run by TCRdb on the reads, yielding one entry per CDR3 protein. The sample includes around 65,000 distinct CDR3 sequences, around 27% of them seen just once. The junction had 7 bases not matched to a gene; V was cut back by 2 bases and J by 5 bases. The CDR3 is 15 amino acids. Per germline, CDR1 MNHEY and CDR2 SVGEGT. The sample's time point: before trial treatment.

This chain connects TRBV6-2 or TRBV6-3 to TRBJ1-2; TRBD1 agrees at 8 bases. This clonotype was sampled from a male donor with rectosigmoid adenocarcinoma. The sample was PBMCs, taken before treatment. CDR3 sequence reads: CASSYDRGAGYGYTF. The CDR3 coding sequence is TGTGCCAGCAGTTACGACAGGGGTGCCGGGTATGGCTACACCTTC.